The clone carrying this T cell receptor beta chain was counted many times. Its antigen is currently unknown. Both TRBC1 and TRBC2 were covered by a beta constant-region primer of two equimolar oligonucleotides. Four rounds of PCR amplified the ligated cDNA using nested alpha and beta constant-region primers plus SP2. MiXCR was run by TCRdb on the UMI-ligation and nested PCR reads, yielding one entry per CDR3 protein. The sample carries about 150,000 distinct CDR3 sequences, about 23% recorded once. The sample belongs to a study of naive and memory T cell subsets. Study-level points and caveats: Naive repertoires, especially CD8, held a few larger clonotypes, possibly memory cells re-expressing CD45RA.

The V end was cut by 3 bases, the J end by 2 bases, with 8 bases between. The CDR3 has 14 amino acids. Germline V gene lookup returns CDR1 SEHNR and CDR2 FQNEAQ (reference sequence). The TCR sequence derives from a human donor in good health. The sequencing input was naive CD4+ T cells from blood. The chain uses TRBV7-9 and TRBJ2-1; a possible D gene is TRBD2 (6 bases). The CDR3 reads CASSFGGTYNEQFF. The CDR3 nucleotides read TGTGCCAGCAGCTTCGGGGGAACCTACAATGAGCAGTTCTTC. Full variable domain (remainder filled in from reference TRBV7-9 and TRBJ2-1): DTGVSQNPRHKITKRGQNVTFRCDPISEHNRLYWYRQTLGQGPEFLTYFQNEAQLEKSRLLSDRFSAERPKGSFSTLEIQRTEQGDSAMYLCASSFGGTYNEQFFGPGTRLTVL.